This T cell receptor (beta chain) was sequenced in a study of cytomegalovirus exposure and HLA in healthy donors. The study, taken as a whole, reports: A further, later analysis showed that HLA-associated TCR beta chains (compared with equally common others) were more clonally expanded.

V dropped 3 bases and J dropped 3 bases, with 12 bases sitting between them. This CDR3 spans 15 amino acids. In germline, CDR1 is SGHTA, CDR2 FQGNSA. PCR involved 60 Vbeta and 13 Jbeta primers. Measured with immunoSEQ multiplex PCR; TCRdb has only the in-frame clones, and not every one. Here the sample spans 120,000 to 150,000 clones, less than 85% being singletons. Worth noting for this clone: The antigen is undetermined.

The TCR was taken from a woman aged 50 to 65 in good health and CMV-seropositive. The chain couples TRBV7-2 to TRBJ2-1; no reliable D call. The specimen sequenced was PBMCs. CDR3 DNA sequence: TGTGCCAGCAGCTTCGACACCCCGGACTACAATGAGCAGTTCTTC. The encoded protein is CASSFDTPDYNEQFF.